The source of this T cell receptor (beta chain) is a study of blood T cell repertoires in COVID-19. Across the whole study: Both acute and convalescent COVID-19 samples were obtained from the United States, Italy and Spain. The cDNA or gDNA used as material had been derived from T cells, B-cell-depleted T cells, or PBMCs.

This CDR3 has 13 residues. Trimming removed 2 bases from V and 6 bases from J, with 11 bases in between. Germline lookup yields CDR1 MDHEN and CDR2 SYDVKM. Authors' data handling: It was from reference gene primer amplification that nucleated cell counts were estimated. TCRdb's table, derived via immunoSEQ multiplex PCR, lists solely in-frame clones and lacks some. D and trimming were read from the DNA, whereas the V and J calls and clone size are those reported in that table. The sample has about 160,000 clones, 90% to 95% seen once. The chain has TRBV28 and TRBJ2-7; the D gene is possibly TRBD2 (7 bases). This receptor was obtained from a woman in her forties or fifties with acute or convalescent COVID-19. Input material: peripheral blood. CDR3 DNA: TGTGCCAGCAGTTTAGGGGGGGGGCGCGAGCAGTACTTC. Its protein product is CASSLGGGREQYF.